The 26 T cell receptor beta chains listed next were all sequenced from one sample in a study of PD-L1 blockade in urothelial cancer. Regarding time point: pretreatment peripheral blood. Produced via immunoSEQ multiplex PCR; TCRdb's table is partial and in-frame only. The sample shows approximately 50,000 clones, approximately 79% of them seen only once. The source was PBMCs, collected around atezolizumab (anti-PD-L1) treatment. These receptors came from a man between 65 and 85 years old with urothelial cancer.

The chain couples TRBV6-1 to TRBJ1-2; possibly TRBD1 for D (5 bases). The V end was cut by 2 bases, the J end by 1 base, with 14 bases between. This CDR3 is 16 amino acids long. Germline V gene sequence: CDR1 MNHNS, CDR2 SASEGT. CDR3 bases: TGTGCCAGCAGTGAATTGGGCCGACAGCTTAACTATGGCTACACCTTC. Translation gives CASSELGRQLNYGYTF.

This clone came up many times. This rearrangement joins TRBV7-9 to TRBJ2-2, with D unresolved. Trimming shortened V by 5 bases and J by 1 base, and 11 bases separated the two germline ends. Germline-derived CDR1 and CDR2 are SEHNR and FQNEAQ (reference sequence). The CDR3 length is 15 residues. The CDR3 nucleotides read TGTGCCAGCAGCCTAATCACCAAGAACACCGGGGAGCTGTTTTTT. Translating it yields CASSLITKNTGELFF.

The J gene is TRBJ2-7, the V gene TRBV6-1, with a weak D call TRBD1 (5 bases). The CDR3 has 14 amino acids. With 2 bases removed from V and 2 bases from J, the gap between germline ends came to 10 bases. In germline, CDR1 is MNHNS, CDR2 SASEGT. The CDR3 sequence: CASSESGFPYEQYF. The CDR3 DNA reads TGTGCCAGCAGTGAATCAGGGTTTCCCTACGAGCAGTACTTC.

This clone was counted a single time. CDR3 coding DNA: TGTGCCAGCTCACCACAGGGGGCGCTTAGCACAGATACGCAGTATTTT. This sequence encodes CASSPQGALSTDTQYF. The chain couples TRBV18 to TRBJ2-3; 7 bases map to TRBD1. Germline lookup yields CDR1 KGHSH and CDR2 LQKENI. The trim removed 1 base at V and 0 bases at J, leaving 4 bases unmatched. The CDR3 sequence is 16 residues long.

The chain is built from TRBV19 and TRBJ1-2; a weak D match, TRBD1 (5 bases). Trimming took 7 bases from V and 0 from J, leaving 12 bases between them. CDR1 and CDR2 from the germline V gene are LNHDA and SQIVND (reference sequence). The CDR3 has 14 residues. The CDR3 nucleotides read TGTGCCAGTACCGGGGGGGGGACTAACTATGGCTACACCTTC. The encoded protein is CASTGGGTNYGYTF.

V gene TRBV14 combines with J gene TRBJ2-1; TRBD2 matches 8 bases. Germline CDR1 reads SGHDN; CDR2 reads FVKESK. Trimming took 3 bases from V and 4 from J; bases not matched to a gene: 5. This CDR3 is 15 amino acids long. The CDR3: CASSQQRGPYNEQFF. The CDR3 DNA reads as TGTGCCAGCAGCCAGCAGCGGGGGCCGTACAATGAGCAGTTCTTC.

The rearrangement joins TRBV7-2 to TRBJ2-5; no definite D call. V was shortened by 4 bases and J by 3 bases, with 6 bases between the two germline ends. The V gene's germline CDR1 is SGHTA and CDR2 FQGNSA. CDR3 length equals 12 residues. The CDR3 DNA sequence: TGTGCCAGCAGCTATGCGAAAGAGACCCAGTACTTC. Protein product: CASSYAKETQYF. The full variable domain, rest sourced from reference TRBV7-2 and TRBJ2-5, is GAGVSQSPSNKVTEKGKDVELRCDPISGHTALYWYRQSLGQGLEFLIYFQGNSAPDKSGLPSDRFSAERTGGSVSTLTIQRTQQEDSAVYLCASSYAKETQYFGPGTRLLVL.

The CDR3 DNA reads as TGTGCCAGCAGCCGACGGGGGGACACAGATACGCAGTATTTT. Translating gives CASSRRGDTDTQYF. V usage is TRBV9 and J usage is TRBJ2-3, with TRBD2 identical over 7 bases. J gave up 2 bases and V 4 bases, and 4 bases lay outside the gene matches. Germline CDR1 reads SGDLS; CDR2 reads YYNGEE. CDR3 length equals 14 residues.

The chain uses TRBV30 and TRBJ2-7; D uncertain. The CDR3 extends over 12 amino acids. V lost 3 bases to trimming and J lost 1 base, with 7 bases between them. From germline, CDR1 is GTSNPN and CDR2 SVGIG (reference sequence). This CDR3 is CAWRTNSYEQYF. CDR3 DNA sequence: TGTGCCTGGAGGACAAATTCCTACGAGCAGTACTTC.

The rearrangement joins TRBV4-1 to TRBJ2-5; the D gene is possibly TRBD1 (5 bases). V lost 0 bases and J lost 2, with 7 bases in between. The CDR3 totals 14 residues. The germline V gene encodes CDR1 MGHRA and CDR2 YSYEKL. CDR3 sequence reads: CASSQEGAQETQYF. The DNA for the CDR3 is TGCGCCAGCAGCCAAGAAGGGGCGCAAGAGACCCAGTACTTC.

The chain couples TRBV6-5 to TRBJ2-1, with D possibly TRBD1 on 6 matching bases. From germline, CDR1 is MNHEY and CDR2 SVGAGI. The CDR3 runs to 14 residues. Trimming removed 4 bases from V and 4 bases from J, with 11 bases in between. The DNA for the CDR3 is TGTGCCAGCAGTTCAAGGGGGAGTTACAATGAGCAGTTCTTC. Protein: CASSSRGSYNEQFF.

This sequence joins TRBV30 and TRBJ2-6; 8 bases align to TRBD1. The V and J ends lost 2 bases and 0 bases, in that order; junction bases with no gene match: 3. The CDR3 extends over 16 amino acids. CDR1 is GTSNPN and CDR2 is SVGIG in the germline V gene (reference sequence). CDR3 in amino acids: CAWSRQGYSGANVLTF. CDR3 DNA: TGTGCCTGGAGTCGACAGGGGTACTCTGGGGCCAACGTCCTGACTTTC.

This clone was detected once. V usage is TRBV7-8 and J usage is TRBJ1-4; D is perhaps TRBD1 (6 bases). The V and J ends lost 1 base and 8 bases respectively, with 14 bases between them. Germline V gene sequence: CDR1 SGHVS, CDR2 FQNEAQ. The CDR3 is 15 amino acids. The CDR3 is CASSLDGGAGEKLFF. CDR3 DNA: TGTGCCAGCAGCTTAGACGGGGGGGCGGGGGAAAAACTGTTTTTT.

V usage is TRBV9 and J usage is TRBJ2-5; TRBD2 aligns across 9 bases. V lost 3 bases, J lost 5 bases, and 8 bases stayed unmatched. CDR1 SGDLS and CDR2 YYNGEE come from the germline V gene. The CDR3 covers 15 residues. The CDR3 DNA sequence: TGTGCCAGCAGCGCCGTAGCGGGGGCTATTGAGACCCAGTACTTC. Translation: CASSAVAGAIETQYF. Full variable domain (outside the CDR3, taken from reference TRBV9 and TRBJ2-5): DSGVTQTPKHLITATGQRVTLRCSPRSGDLSVYWYQQSLDQGLQFLIQYYNGEERAKGNILERFSAQQFPDLHSELNLSSLELGDSALYFCASSAVAGAIETQYFGPGTRLLVL.

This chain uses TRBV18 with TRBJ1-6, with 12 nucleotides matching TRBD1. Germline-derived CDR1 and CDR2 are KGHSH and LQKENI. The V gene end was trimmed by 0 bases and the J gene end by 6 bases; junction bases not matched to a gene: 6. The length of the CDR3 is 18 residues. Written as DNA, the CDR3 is TGTGCCAGCTCACCACCCGGGACAGGGGGCGGTGGTAATTCACCCCTCCACTTT. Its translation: CASSPPGTGGGGNSPLHF.

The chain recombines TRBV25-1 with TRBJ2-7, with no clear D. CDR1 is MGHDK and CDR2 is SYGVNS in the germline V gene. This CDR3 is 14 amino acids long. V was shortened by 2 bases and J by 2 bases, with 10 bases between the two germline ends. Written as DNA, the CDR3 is TGTGCCAGCAGTGAAGACCTAACAGCCTACGAGCAGTACTTC. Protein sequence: CASSEDLTAYEQYF.

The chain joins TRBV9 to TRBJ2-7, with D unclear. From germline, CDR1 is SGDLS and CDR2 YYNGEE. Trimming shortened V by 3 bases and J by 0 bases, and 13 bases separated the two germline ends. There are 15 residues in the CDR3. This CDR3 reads CASSAGAASSYEQYF. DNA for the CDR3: TGTGCCAGCAGCGCCGGAGCCGCGAGCTCCTACGAGCAGTACTTC.

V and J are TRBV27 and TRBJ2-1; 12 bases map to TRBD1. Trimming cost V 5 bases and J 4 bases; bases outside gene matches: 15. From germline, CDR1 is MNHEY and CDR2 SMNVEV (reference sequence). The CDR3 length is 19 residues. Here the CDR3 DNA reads TGTGCCAGCAGTAACACCCGGCTTCCGGGACAGGGGGCTTACAATGAGCAGTTCTTC. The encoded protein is CASSNTRLPGQGAYNEQFF.

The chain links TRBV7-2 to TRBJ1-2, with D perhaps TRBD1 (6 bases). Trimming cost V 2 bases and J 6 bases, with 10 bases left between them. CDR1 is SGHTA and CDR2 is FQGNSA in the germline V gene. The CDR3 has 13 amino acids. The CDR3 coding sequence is TGTGCCAGCAGCTTAAACAGGGTCCATGGCTACACCTTC. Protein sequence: CASSLNRVHGYTF.

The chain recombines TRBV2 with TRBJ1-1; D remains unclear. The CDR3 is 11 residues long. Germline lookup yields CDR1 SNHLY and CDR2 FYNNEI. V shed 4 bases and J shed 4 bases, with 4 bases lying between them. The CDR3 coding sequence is TGTGCCAGCAGTGGCGCCACTGAAGCTTTCTTT. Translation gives CASSGATEAFF.

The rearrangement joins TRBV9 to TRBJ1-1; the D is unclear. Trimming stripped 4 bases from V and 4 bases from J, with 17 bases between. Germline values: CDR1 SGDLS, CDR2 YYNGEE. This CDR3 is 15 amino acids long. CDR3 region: CASSPQMIVATEAFF. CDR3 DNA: TGTGCCAGCAGCCCCCAAATGATAGTTGCCACTGAAGCTTTCTTT.

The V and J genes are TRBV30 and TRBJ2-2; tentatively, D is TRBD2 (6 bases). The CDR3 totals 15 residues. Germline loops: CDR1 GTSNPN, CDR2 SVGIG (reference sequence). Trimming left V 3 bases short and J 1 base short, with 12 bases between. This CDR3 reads CAWRGGRGNTGELFF. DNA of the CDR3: TGTGCCTGGAGGGGGGGACGGGGGAACACCGGGGAGCTGTTTTTT.

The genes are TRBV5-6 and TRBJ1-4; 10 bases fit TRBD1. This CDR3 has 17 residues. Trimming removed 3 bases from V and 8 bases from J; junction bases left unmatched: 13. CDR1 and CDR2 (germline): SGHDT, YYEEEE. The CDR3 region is CASSWEKTGGGIEKLFF. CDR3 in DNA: TGTGCCAGCAGCTGGGAAAAGACAGGGGGCGGTATCGAAAAACTGTTTTTT.

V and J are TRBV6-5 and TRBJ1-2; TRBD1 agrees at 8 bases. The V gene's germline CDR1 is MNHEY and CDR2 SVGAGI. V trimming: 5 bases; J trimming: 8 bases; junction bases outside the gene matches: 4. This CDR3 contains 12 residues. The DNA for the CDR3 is TGTGCCAGCAGTCAGGGGGCTAGGGGCTACACCTTC. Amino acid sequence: CASSQGARGYTF.

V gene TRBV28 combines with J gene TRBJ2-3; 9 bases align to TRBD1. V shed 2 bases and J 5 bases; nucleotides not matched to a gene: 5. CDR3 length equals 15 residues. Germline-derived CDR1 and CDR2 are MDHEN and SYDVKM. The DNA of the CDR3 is TGTGCCAGCAGTTTAATAGGGACAGGGTTAGATACGCAGTATTTT. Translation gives CASSLIGTGLDTQYF.

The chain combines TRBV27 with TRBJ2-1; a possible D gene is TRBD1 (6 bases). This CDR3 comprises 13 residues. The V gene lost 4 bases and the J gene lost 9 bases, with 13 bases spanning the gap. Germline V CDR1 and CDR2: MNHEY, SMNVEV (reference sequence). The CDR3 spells CASSYSTGGEQFF. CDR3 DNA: TGTGCCAGCAGTTATTCGACAGGCGGTGAGCAGTTCTTC.